The TCR beta chain described here comes from a study of blood T cell repertoires in COVID-19. Germline-derived CDR1 and CDR2 are ENHRY and SYGVKD. This CDR3 has 13 residues. The germline V and J ends were trimmed by 10 bases and 1 base, with 13 bases remaining between them. Donors in Cohort 3 counted as recovered after two negative PCRs, clearance, or symptom resolution. Authors' data handling: It was from reference gene primer amplification that nucleated cell counts were estimated. Only in-frame clones appear in the TCRdb table, and some are missing; sequencing was by immunoSEQ multiplex PCR. V, J and clone size were drawn from that table, and D and trimming were deduced from the DNA. Of roughly 400,000 clones in the sample, 90% are singletons; the top ten hold around 0.6%.

This sequence joins TRBV10-3 and TRBJ1-1, with D uncertain. Specimen: PBMCs or T cells enriched from blood (not recorded which). This sequence was found in a man aged 18-30 years who had recovered from COVID-19. The DNA for the CDR3 is TGTGCCACCACCGAGACACCGAACACTGAAGCTTTCTTT. Translation gives CATTETPNTEAFF.